Detailed here is one T cell receptor beta chain. Its antigen is undetermined. This specimen belongs to a study of identifying expanded T cells in peripheral blood. Study-wide points: Variance in clone template counts between approximately two-week samples significantly increased with total template count across all healthy donors.

Assay: immunoSEQ multiplex PCR; the TCRdb copy retains only in-frame clones and omits some. The sample comprises 100,000 or so clones, 80% to 90% of which are singletons, and 5.5% rests with the top ten. No infections or other immune events were documented during collection. This TCR was sampled from a person between 18 and 75 years old in good health. Specimen: blood.

The CDR3: CASSYARGTEAFF. CDR3 nucleotide sequence: TGTGCCAGCAGTTACGCCCGTGGCACTGAAGCTTTCTTT. This chain joins TRBV6-5 and TRBJ1-1; D is undetermined. This CDR3 spans 13 amino acids. Germline V CDR1 and CDR2: MNHEY, SVGAGI. The ends were cut back, 2 bases at V and 4 bases at J, with 8 bases in the middle.